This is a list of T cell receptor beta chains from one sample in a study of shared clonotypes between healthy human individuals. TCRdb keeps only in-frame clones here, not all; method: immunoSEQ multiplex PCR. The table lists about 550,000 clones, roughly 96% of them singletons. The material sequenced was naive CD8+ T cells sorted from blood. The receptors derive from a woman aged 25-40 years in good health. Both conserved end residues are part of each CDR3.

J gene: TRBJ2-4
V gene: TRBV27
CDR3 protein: CASSSGTGVIAKNIQYF

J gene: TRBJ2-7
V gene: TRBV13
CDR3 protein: CASSSLGTGPYEQYF

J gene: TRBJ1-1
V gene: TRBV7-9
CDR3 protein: CASSLGQGDTEAFF

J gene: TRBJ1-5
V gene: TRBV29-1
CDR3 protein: CSASPGSGQPQHF

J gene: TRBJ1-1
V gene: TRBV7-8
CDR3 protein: CASSHRQGGSHTEAFF

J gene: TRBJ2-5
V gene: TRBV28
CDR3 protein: CASSSGTWVYQETQYF

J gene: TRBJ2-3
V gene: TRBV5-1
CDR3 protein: CASSLEPLNPLDTQYF

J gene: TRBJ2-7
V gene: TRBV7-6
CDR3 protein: CASSPASYEQYF

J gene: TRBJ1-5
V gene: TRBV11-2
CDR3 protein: CASSLDGGQPQHF

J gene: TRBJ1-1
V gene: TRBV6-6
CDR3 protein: CASSYRGHGTEAFF

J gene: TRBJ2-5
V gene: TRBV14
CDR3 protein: CASSPRERQETQYF

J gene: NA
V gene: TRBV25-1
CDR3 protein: CASGDAYEQYF

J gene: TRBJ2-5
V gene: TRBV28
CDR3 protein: CASSGTSETQETQYF

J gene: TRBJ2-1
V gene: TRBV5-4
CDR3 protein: CASSLALAGRNEQFF

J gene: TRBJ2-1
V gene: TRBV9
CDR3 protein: CASSLRRSSYNEQFF

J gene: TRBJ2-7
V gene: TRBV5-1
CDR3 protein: CASSSYSGSHEQYF

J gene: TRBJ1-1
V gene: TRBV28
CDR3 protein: CASSADRLLTEAFF

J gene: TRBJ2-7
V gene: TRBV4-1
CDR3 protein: CASSFRDRGSYEQYF

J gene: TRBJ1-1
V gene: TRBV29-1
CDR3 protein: CSVEQVNTEAFF

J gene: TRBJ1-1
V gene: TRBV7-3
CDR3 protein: CASSPRSLPKMNTEAFF

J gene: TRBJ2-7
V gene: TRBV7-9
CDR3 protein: CASIEGTSFHEQYF

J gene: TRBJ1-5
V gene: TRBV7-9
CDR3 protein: CASSLPGGQPQHF

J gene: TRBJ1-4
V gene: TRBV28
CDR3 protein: CASSDGATNEKLFF

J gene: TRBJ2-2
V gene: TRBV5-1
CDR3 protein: CASSLQGTGELFF

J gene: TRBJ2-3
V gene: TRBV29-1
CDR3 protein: CSVPGGTAQDTQYF

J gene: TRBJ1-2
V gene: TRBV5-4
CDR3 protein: CASSLSGIYGYTF

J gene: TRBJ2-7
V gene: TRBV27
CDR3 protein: CASSSGGSSYEQYF

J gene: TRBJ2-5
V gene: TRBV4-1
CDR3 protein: CASSPHVGLAIGETQYF

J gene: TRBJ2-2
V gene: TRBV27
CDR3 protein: CASSPGPGTGELFF

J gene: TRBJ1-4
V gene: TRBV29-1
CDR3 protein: CSVSGQGNEKLFF

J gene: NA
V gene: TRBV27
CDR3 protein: CASKGKPPYEQYF